Shown below are 6 T cell receptor beta chains from a single sample sequenced in a study of blood T cell repertoires in COVID-19. This table comes from immunoSEQ multiplex PCR, and its TCRdb copy is limited to in-frame clones, with some not included. The table records about 190,000 clones, roughly four fifths of them present only once. Sequenced sample: peripheral blood. These receptors came from a man aged 50-60 years who had recovered from COVID-19.

This clone has a handful of counts. This chain links TRBV9 with TRBJ2-7; 9 bases match TRBD1. CDR3 length: 15 residues. In germline, CDR1 is SGDLS, CDR2 YYNGEE. The J segment lost 3 bases and the V segment lost 3 bases, leaving 7 bases of the junction unmatched. The DNA for the CDR3 is TGTGCCAGCAGCGGGGGGACAGGGACATTCTACGAGCAGTACTTC. Translating it yields CASSGGTGTFYEQYF.

This clone was observed a few times. As DNA, the CDR3 is TGTGCCAGCAGCTTGAGTTTTCCCGGACAGCCAAATTCACCCCTCCACTTT. Its translation is CASSLSFPGQPNSPLHF. V usage is TRBV5-6 and J usage is TRBJ1-6; perhaps TRBD1 as D (6 bases). Trimming shortened V by 1 base and J by 7 bases, and 18 bases separated the two germline ends. Germline values: CDR1 SGHDT, CDR2 YYEEEE. The CDR3 is made up of 17 amino acids.

A remark on this clone: Germline and junction disagree at one end, which may indicate a read error. This rearrangement joins TRBV7-3 to TRBJ2-2, with 10 bases matching TRBD2. Germline CDR1 SGHTA, CDR2 FQGTGA. CDR3 size: 16 residues. The CDR3 DNA reads as TGTGCCAGCAGCATAACCGGGACTAGCGATACCGGGGAGCTGTTTTTT. Amino acid sequence: CASSITGTSDTGELFF.

The gene calls are TRBV11-1 and TRBJ2-1; 11 positions match TRBD2. In germline, CDR1 is SGHAT, CDR2 FQDESV (reference sequence). V shed 4 bases, J shed 5 bases, and the junction held 7 bases outside the gene matches. This CDR3 has 16 amino acids. DNA for the CDR3: TGTGCCAGCAGCTCTAGGACTAGCGGGTCCGACAATGAGCAGTTCTTC. Its translation: CASSSRTSGSDNEQFF.

A remark on this clone: One junction end disagrees with the germline gene, perhaps due to a read error. The chain has TRBV6-4 and TRBJ1-4; D call uncertain. The germline CDR1 and CDR2 sequences are MRHNA and SNTAGT. This CDR3 spans 11 amino acids. The CDR3 bases are TGTGCCAGCAGTGACTCGAACATTGTGGGCTTT. The encoded protein is CASSDSNIVGF.

This clone was detected only a few times. This chain joins TRBV29-1 and TRBJ1-2; 8 nucleotides match TRBD1. V lost 7 bases to trimming and J lost 5 bases; unmatched junction nucleotides: 9. The CDR3 sequence is 13 residues long. The V gene's germline CDR1 is SQVTM and CDR2 ANQGSEA. This CDR3 reads CSANQWTGYGYTF. As DNA, the CDR3 is TGCAGCGCCAATCAGTGGACAGGGTATGGCTACACCTTC.